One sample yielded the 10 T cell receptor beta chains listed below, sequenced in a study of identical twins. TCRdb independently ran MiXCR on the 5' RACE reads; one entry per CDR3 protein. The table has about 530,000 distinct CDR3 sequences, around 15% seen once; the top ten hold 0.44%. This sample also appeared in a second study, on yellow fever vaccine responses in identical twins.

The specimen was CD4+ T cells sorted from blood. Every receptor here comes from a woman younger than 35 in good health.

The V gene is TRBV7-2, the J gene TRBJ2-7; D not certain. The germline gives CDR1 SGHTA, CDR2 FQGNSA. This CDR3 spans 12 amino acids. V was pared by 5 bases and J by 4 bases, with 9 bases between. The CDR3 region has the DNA TGTGCCAGCAGCCCGCGTCATTACGAGCAGTACTTC. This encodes CASSPRHYEQYF.

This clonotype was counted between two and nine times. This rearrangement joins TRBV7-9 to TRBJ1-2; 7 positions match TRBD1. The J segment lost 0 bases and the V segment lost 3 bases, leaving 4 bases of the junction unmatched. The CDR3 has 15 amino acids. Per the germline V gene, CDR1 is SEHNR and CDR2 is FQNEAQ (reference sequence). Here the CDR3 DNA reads TGTGCCAGCAGCTTTGACAGGGCCGCTAACTATGGCTACACCTTC. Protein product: CASSFDRAANYGYTF. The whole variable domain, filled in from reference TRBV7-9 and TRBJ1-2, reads DTGVSQNPRHKITKRGQNVTFRCDPISEHNRLYWYRQTLGQGPEFLTYFQNEAQLEKSRLLSDRFSAERPKGSFSTLEIQRTEQGDSAMYLCASSFDRAANYGYTFGSGTRLTVV.

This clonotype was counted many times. CDR3 DNA: TGCAGCGTTGCCGGGCTAGCGTCAACCTACGAGCAGTACTTC. It encodes CSVAGLASTYEQYF. This chain connects TRBV29-1 to TRBJ2-7; tentative D call: TRBD2 (6 bases). The CDR3 contains 14 residues. Germline CDR1 reads SQVTM; CDR2 reads ANQGSEA. Trimming stripped 4 bases from V and 2 bases from J, with 15 bases between.

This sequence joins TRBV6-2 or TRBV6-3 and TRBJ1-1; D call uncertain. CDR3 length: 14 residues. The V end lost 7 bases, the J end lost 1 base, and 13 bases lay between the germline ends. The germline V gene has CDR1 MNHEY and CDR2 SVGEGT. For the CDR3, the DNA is TGTGCCAGCACCCAGGTAGATCCGAACACTGAAGCTTTCTTT. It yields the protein CASTQVDPNTEAFF.

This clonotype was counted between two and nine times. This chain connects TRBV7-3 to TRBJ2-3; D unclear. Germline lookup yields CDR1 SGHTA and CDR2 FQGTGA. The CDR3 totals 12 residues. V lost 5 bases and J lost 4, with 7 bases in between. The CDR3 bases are TGTGCCAGCAGCGATGGTGCAGATACGCAGTATTTT. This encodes CASSDGADTQYF.

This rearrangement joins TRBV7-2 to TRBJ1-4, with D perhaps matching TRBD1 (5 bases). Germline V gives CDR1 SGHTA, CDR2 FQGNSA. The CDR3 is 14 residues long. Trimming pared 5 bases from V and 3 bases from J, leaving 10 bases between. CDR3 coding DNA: TGTGCCAGCAGCGCCGGGACGGCTAATGAAAAACTGTTTTTT. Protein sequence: CASSAGTANEKLFF.

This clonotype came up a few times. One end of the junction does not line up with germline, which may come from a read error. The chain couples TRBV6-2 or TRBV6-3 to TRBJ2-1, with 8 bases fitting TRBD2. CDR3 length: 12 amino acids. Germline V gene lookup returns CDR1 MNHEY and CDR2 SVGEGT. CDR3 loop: CASSYPGGRLSF. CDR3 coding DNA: TGTGCCAGCAGTTACCCGGGCGGGAGGCTTTCCTTC.

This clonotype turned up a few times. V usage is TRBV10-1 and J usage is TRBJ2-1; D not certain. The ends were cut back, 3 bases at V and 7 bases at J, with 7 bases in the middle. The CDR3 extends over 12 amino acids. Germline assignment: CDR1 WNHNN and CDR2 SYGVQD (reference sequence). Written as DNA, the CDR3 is TGCGCCAGCAGTGATTGGCAGAATGAGCAGTTCTTC. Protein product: CASSDWQNEQFF.

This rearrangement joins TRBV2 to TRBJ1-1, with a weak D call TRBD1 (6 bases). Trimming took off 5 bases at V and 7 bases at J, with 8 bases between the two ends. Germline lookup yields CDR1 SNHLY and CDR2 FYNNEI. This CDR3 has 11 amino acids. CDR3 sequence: CASSPDSEAFF. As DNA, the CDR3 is TGTGCCAGCAGTCCGGACAGTGAAGCTTTCTTT. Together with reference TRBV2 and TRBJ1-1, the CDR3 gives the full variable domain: EPEVTQTPSHQVTQMGQEVILRCVPISNHLYFYWYRQILGQKVEFLVSFYNNEISEKSEIFDDQFSVERPDGSNFTLKIRSTKLEDSAMYFCASSPDSEAFFGQGTRLTVV.

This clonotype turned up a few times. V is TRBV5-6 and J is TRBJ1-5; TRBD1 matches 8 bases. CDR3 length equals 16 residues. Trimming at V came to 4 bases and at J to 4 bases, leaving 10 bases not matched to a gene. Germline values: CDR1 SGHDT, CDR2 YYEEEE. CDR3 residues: CASSRAGTGLNQPQHF. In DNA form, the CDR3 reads TGTGCCAGCAGCCGCGCCGGGACAGGCCTAAATCAGCCCCAGCATTTT.